This T cell receptor (beta chain) was obtained from a study of CD8 T cells in Susac syndrome. General observations from the study: As the study acknowledged, the number of individuals in its TCR sequencing and HLA analysis was relatively small.

The junction had 4 bases not matched to a gene; V was cut back by 5 bases and J by 0 bases. The CDR3 has 15 amino acids. About this clonotype itself: Its cognate antigen is unknown.

Random hexamers served to reverse transcribe roughly 0.5 to 1 ug RNA. From the immunoSEQ multiplex PCR reads, TCRdb called clonotypes with MiXCR, one entry per CDR3 protein. This sample has about 150,000 distinct CDR3 sequences; 85% to 95% occur once, and the top ten carry 0.16%. The chain uses TRBV12-3 or TRBV12-4 and TRBJ2-3, with TRBD1 matching 8 bases. The sequence derives from a human donor with Susac syndrome. Specimen: CD4+ T cells from PBMCs. CDR3 amino acids: CASSPGQESTDTQYF. The CDR3 coding sequence is TGTGCCAGCAGTCCGGGACAGGAGAGCACAGATACGCAGTATTTT.